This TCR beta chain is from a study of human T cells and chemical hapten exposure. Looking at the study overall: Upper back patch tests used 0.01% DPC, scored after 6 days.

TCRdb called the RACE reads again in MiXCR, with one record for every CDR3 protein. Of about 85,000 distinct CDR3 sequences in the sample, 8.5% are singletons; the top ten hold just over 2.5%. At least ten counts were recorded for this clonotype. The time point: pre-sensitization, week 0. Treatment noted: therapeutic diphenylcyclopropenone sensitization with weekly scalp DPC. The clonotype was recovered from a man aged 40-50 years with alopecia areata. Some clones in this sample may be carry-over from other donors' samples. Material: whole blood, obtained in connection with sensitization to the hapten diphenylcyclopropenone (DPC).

CDR3 protein: CASSLAIAFTGELFF. The CDR3 region has the DNA TGCGCCAGCAGCTTGGCCATAGCGTTCACCGGGGAGCTGTTTTTT. This chain uses TRBV5-1 with TRBJ2-2; possibly TRBD2 for D (5 bases). The germline CDR1 and CDR2 sequences are SGHRS and YFSETQ. Between the trimmed V and J ends, which lost 0 bases and 4 bases, there was a span of 10 bases. The CDR3 is 15 residues long.